A selection of T cell receptor beta chains follows, all from one sample in a study of high-grade serous ovarian cancer treatment subgroups. TCRdb's copy holds only in-frame clones and misses some; the assay was immunoSEQ multiplex PCR. The sample gives roughly 9,000 clones, more than 70% of which show up once; more than 8.5% is in the top ten. The source material was tumor tissue. The receptors were gathered from a human donor with high-grade serous ovarian cancer. Each CDR3 is given with its conserved first and last residue. Each record gives: J gene, V gene, clone size, CDR3 length, D gene, CDR3 protein, CDR3 DNA. The D gene is left open where the match is weak. A row's size may be missing; if present it is once, few, many or a size class.

TRBJ2-2,TRBV13,.,14,.,CASRHRDRTGELFF,TGTGCCAGCAGACACAGGGACCGCACCGGGGAGCTGTTTTTT
TRBJ1-2,TRBV5-1,.,13,.,CASSLREGGGYTF,TGCGCCAGCAGCTTGAGGGAGGGCGGTGGCTACACCTTC
TRBJ2-1,TRBV5-4,.,18,.,CASSLERQSALLYNEQFF,TGTGCCAGCAGCTTGGAAAGGCAGTCTGCCCTCCTATACAATGAGCAGTTCTTC
TRBJ2-3,TRBV7-9,.,14,.,CASSYAPSTDTQYF,TGTGCCAGCAGCTACGCGCCTAGCACAGATACGCAGTATTTT
TRBJ2-5,TRBV5-1,.,13,.,CASMEGAGETQYF,TGCGCCAGCATGGAGGGGGCAGGTGAGACCCAGTACTTC
TRBJ2-3,TRBV7-2,.,15,TRBD1,CASSPQQGTQGTQYF,TGTGCCAGCAGCCCCCAACAGGGGACGCAGGGTACGCAGTATTTT
TRBJ2-3,TRBV2,.,14,.,CASSERRSTDTQYF,TGTGCCAGCAGTGAAAGGAGGAGCACAGATACGCAGTATTTT
TRBJ2-5,TRBV7-9,.,12,.,CASSPHRETQYF,TGTGCCAGCAGCCCCCACCGAGAGACCCAGTACTTC
TRBJ2-7,TRBV2,.,14,.,CASSIQGTWDEQYF,TGTGCCAGCAGCATACAGGGTACGTGGGACGAGCAGTACTTC
TRBJ2-7,TRBV28,once,20,TRBD1,CASSSIEGALWGQGPDEQYF,TGTGCCAGCAGTTCCATAGAGGGGGCATTGTGGGGACAGGGTCCAGACGAGCAGTACTTC
TRBJ2-1,TRBV5-1,few,16,TRBD2,CASSLWGSGSSNEQFF,TGCGCCAGCAGCTTGTGGGGTAGCGGGAGTAGTAATGAGCAGTTCTTC
TRBJ2-1,TRBV2,once,15,.,CASKGSTGAYNEQFF,TGTGCCAGCAAAGGAAGTACGGGGGCCTACAATGAGCAGTTCTTC
TRBJ2-5,TRBV10-3,few,15,TRBD1,CAISESWTGQETQYF,TGTGCCATCAGTGAGTCGTGGACAGGTCAAGAGACCCAGTACTTC
TRBJ1-2,TRBV18,.,16,.,CASSPGQGTSNYGYTF,TGTGCCAGCTCACCGGGGCAGGGGACTAGTAACTATGGCTACACCTTC
TRBJ2-2,TRBV2,.,17,.,CASKSSEGTVNTGELFF,TGTGCCAGCAAAAGTTCCGAAGGGACGGTAAACACCGGGGAGCTGTTTTTT
TRBJ2-3,TRBV28,.,11,.,CASSFYDTQYF,TGTGCCAGCAGTTTCTACGATACGCAGTATTTT
TRBJ2-7,TRBV2,.,16,TRBD1,CASSERTGRNGYEQYF,TGTGCCAGCAGTGAGAGGACAGGGAGGAATGGCTACGAGCAGTACTTC
TRBJ2-7,TRBV28,.,14,TRBD2,CASRSPAGAYEQYF,TGTGCCAGCAGGAGTCCAGCGGGAGCCTACGAGCAGTACTTC
TRBJ2-6,TRBV6-1,once,16,TRBD1,CASSETGTVWANVLTF,TGTGCCAGCAGTGAGACGGGGACAGTCTGGGCCAACGTCCTGACTTTC
TRBJ1-1,TRBV18,once,14,TRBD1,CASSPAGGDTEAFF,TGTGCCAGCTCACCCGCAGGGGGGGACACTGAAGCTTTCTTT
TRBJ1-2,TRBV28,.,14,.,CASSPLTGAGGYTF,TGTGCCAGCAGTCCCCTGACGGGGGCAGGGGGCTACACCTTC
TRBJ2-3,TRBV6-6,once,14,.,CASSYRTRTDTQYF,TGTGCCAGCAGTTACCGGACCAGAACAGATACGCAGTATTTT
TRBJ2-1,TRBV27,.,16,.,CASSSELAAFTTEQFF,TGTGCCAGCAGTTCGGAACTAGCAGCGTTCACCACTGAGCAGTTCTTC
TRBJ2-5,TRBV4-2,.,14,TRBD1,CASSPGTGPEGQYF,TGTGCCAGCAGCCCCGGGACAGGCCCCGAGGGGCAGTACTTC
TRBJ1-2,TRBV5-5,.,16,TRBD1,CASSLAPGQEGNGYTF,TGTGCCAGCAGCCTCGCTCCGGGACAGGAAGGGAATGGCTACACCTTC
TRBJ2-1,TRBV5-1,.,13,.,CASSLTGDNEQFF,TGCGCCAGCAGCTTGACGGGGGACAATGAGCAGTTCTTC
TRBJ1-1,TRBV28,.,13,.,CASSLPLNTEAFF,TGTGCCAGCAGTTTACCCCTTAACACTGAAGCTTTCTTT
TRBJ2-5,TRBV5-6,.,16,.,CASSRQGRGVWETQYF,TGTGCCAGCAGCCGCCAGGGCAGGGGGGTTTGGGAGACCCAGTACTTC
TRBJ2-1,TRBV7-3,few,13,.,CASSLSDSYEQFF,TGTGCCAGCAGCTTAAGCGACAGCTATGAGCAGTTCTTC
TRBJ2-2,TRBV7-9,.,16,.,CASSLAPGQNTGELFF,TGTGCCAGCAGCTTAGCACCGGGACAGAACACCGGGGAGCTGTTTTTT
TRBJ2-7,TRBV29-1,.,13,TRBD1,CSVWDREACEQYF,TGCAGCGTTTGGGACAGGGAGGCTTGCGAGCAGTACTTC
TRBJ2-3,TRBV6-5,.,14,TRBD2,CASSYLAGEGTQYF,TGTGCCAGCAGTTACTTGGCGGGAGAGGGTACGCAGTATTTT
TRBJ2-5,TRBV11-2,once,15,.,CASSLVLGTGETQYF,TGTGCCAGCAGCTTAGTACTCGGAACAGGAGAGACCCAGTACTTC
TRBJ2-7,TRBV6-4,.,13,TRBD2,CASSQGLATEQYF,TGTGCCAGCAGTCAAGGACTAGCCACGGAGCAGTACTTC
TRBJ1-5,TRBV6-8,.,13,.,CASRDSYNQPQHF,TGTGCCAGCAGGGACAGCTACAATCAGCCCCAGCATTTT
TRBJ1-2,TRBV19,.,12,.,CASSMDSYGYTF,TGTGCCAGTAGTATGGACAGCTATGGCTACACCTTC
TRBJ1-2,TRBV10-1,.,16,TRBD1,CASEPRQGDGPLGYTF,TGCGCCAGCGAGCCCAGACAGGGAGACGGACCTCTGGGCTACACCTTC
TRBJ2-5,TRBV7-6,once,13,.,CASSLGTEETQYF,TGTGCCAGCAGCTTAGGGACTGAAGAGACCCAGTACTTC
TRBJ2-7,TRBV5-1,.,14,.,CASSQGGPSYEQYF,TGCGCCAGCTCGCAGGGAGGTCCCTCCTACGAGCAGTACTTC
TRBJ2-2,TRBV11-1,few,17,TRBD2,CASSLDRTSGIGGELFF,TGTGCCAGCAGCTTAGATCGGACTAGCGGGATTGGCGGGGAGCTGTTTTTT
TRBJ2-7,TRBV27,.,14,.,CASSFTAHSYEQYF,TGTGCCAGCAGTTTCACAGCCCACTCCTACGAGCAGTACTTC
TRBJ2-3,TRBV2,.,14,.,CASGGSISTDTQYF,TGTGCCAGTGGAGGGTCTATTAGCACAGATACGCAGTATTTT
TRBJ2-5,TRBV4-2,.,17,TRBD2,CASSQGTGLAGQETQYF,TGTGCCAGCAGCCAAGGGACGGGACTAGCAGGACAAGAGACCCAGTACTTC
TRBJ1-5,TRBV6-6,.,14,.,CASSSREFYQPQHF,TGTGCCAGCAGTTCCCGGGAATTTTACCAGCCCCAGCATTTT
TRBJ2-4,TRBV2,.,14,.,CASTYGTGKNIQYF,TGTGCCAGCACCTACGGTACCGGGAAAAACATTCAGTACTTC
TRBJ2-1,TRBV11-2,.,17,.,CASSLDQRVRSYNEQFF,TGTGCCAGCAGCTTAGATCAACGTGTTCGGTCCTACAATGAGCAGTTCTTC
TRBJ2-1,TRBV9,.,15,.,CASSVGRGSYNEQFF,TGTGCCAGCAGCGTAGGTAGGGGGTCCTACAATGAGCAGTTCTTC
TRBJ1-3,TRBV27,.,16,.,CASSSRSPYSGNTIYF,TGTGCCAGCAGTTCCAGATCCCCCTACTCTGGAAACACCATATATTTT
TRBJ2-7,TRBV6-6,.,11,.,CASEQDHEQYF,TGTGCCAGTGAACAGGACCACGAGCAGTACTTC